What follows are 12 T cell receptor beta chains derived from one specimen sequenced in a study of cytomegalovirus exposure and HLA in healthy donors. Both 60 Vbeta primers and 13 Jbeta primers went into the PCR. TCRdb's copy holds only in-frame clones and misses some; the assay was immunoSEQ multiplex PCR. The sample has 110,000 or so clones, about 61% seen once. The sequencing input was PBMCs. The receptors come from a man aged 18-30 years in good health and CMV-seropositive.

The rearrangement joins TRBV28 to TRBJ1-2, with D uncertain. V was clipped by 6 bases and J by 4 bases, with 18 bases between them. Germline V gene data show CDR1 as MDHEN and CDR2 as SYDVKM. This CDR3 contains 15 residues. The CDR3 DNA follows: TGTGCCAGCAGCACCGTAGCCCAGCCTATCTATGGCTACACCTTC. Translated: CASSTVAQPIYGYTF.

The chain uses TRBV11-1 and TRBJ1-4; D is undetermined. Trimming shortened V by 6 bases and J by 8 bases, and 13 bases separated the two germline ends. The CDR3 runs to 13 residues. Germline V gene sequence: CDR1 SGHAT, CDR2 FQDESV (reference sequence). In DNA, the CDR3 is TGTGCCAGCAGTATCAAAAGAGGGGAAAAACTGTTTTTT. This codes for CASSIKRGEKLFF.

The DNA of the CDR3 is TGTGCCAGCGGCGTGACAGGGGGCCTTTCCAAGTTCTTC. Translating it yields CASGVTGGLSKFF. This chain uses TRBV27 with TRBJ2-1; 10 nucleotides align to TRBD1. V shed 8 bases, J shed 14 bases, and the junction held 12 bases outside the gene matches. CDR3 size: 13 residues. Per germline, CDR1 MNHEY and CDR2 SMNVEV (reference sequence).

This clone was counted a single time. This chain links TRBV2 with TRBJ2-2, with D tentatively TRBD1 (5 bases). The CDR3 has 13 residues. Germline V CDR1 and CDR2: SNHLY, FYNNEI. Trimming left V 6 bases short and J 4 bases short, with 9 bases between. The CDR3 nucleotides read TGTGCCAGCAGCCAAGACAGCACCGGGGAGCTGTTTTTT. This codes for CASSQDSTGELFF.

This chain joins TRBV11-2 and TRBJ2-2; D is possibly TRBD1 (6 bases). This CDR3 has 16 amino acids. Trimming stripped 1 base from V and 0 bases from J, with 9 bases between. Germline CDR1 and CDR2: SGHAT and FQNNGV. The CDR3 here is CASSLAGTTNTGELFF. DNA of the CDR3: TGTGCCAGCAGCTTAGCCGGGACAACGAACACCGGGGAGCTGTTTTTT.

The chain recombines TRBV2 with TRBJ2-7; 7 nucleotides align to TRBD2. CDR1 and CDR2 from the germline V gene are SNHLY and FYNNEI. The J segment lost 2 bases and the V segment lost 4 bases, leaving 5 bases of the junction unmatched. The CDR3 has 14 residues. CDR3: CASSAGRVTYEQYF. The CDR3 coding sequence is TGTGCCAGCAGTGCAGGGAGGGTGACCTACGAGCAGTACTTC.

This chain links TRBV5-1 with TRBJ2-3, with 9 positions matching TRBD1. Germline CDR1 and CDR2: SGHRS and YFSETQ. After removal of 4 bases from V and 2 bases from J, the junction contained 8 bases not matched to a gene. This CDR3 is built from 16 residues. The CDR3 region is CASSQTGGFFTDTQYF. As DNA, the CDR3 is TGCGCCAGCAGCCAAACAGGGGGCTTTTTCACAGATACGCAGTATTTT.

This sequence joins TRBV5-1 and TRBJ1-2; the D is unclear. V lost 3 bases and J 8 bases, leaving 14 bases between the germline ends. CDR3 length: 13 residues. The germline V gene encodes CDR1 SGHRS and CDR2 YFSETQ. CDR3 DNA: TGCGCCAGCAGCTCACCAAAAGCGCGCGGCTACACCTTC. Translating it yields CASSSPKARGYTF.

This CDR3 is CASSPWRGGLYEQYF. The CDR3, as DNA: TGTGCCAGCAGTCCCTGGCGGGGGGGCCTTTACGAGCAGTACTTC. The gene calls are TRBV6-5 and TRBJ2-7; TRBD2 agrees at 9 bases. Germline values: CDR1 MNHEY, CDR2 SVGAGI. This CDR3 comprises 15 residues. V was clipped by 5 bases and J by 4 bases; unmatched bases: 9.

This clone showed up just a few times. The CDR3 region is CASSASQPGQGNEQFF. The CDR3 DNA follows: TGTGCCAGCTCGGCCTCACAACCGGGACAGGGGAATGAGCAGTTCTTC. The J gene is TRBJ2-1, the V gene TRBV18; 10 bases align to TRBD1. Germline CDR1 reads KGHSH; CDR2 reads LQKENI. This CDR3 region has 16 residues. Trimming removed 6 bases from V and 7 bases from J; junction bases left unmatched: 12.

V usage is TRBV12-5 and J usage is TRBJ2-2; D might be TRBD2 (5 bases). Trimming took 5 bases from V and 4 from J, leaving 8 bases between them. The germline CDR1 and CDR2 sequences are LGHNT and FRNRAP. This CDR3 has 13 residues. The CDR3 is CASGQTSTGELFF. CDR3 bases: TGTGCTAGTGGTCAAACTAGCACCGGGGAGCTGTTTTTT.

The rearrangement links TRBV5-1 to TRBJ1-1, with D possibly matching TRBD1 (6 bases). The germline V gene encodes CDR1 SGHRS and CDR2 YFSETQ. Trimming took off 0 bases at V and 4 bases at J, with 16 bases between the two ends. The CDR3 spans 16 residues. Here the CDR3 reads CASSLGQGRVGTEAFF. The CDR3 DNA reads TGCGCCAGCAGCTTGGGTCAGGGGAGAGTCGGCACTGAAGCTTTCTTT.